The rows below give T cell receptor beta chains drawn from one sample of a study of blood T cell repertoires in COVID-19. The table came from immunoSEQ multiplex PCR; TCRdb's copy has only in-frame clones and leaves some out. Of some 190,000 clones listed, approximately 85% are singletons. Sequencing was done on a sample of peripheral blood. Source of these receptors: a human donor with active or convalescent COVID-19. The donor label of this sample is uncertain. Each CDR3 is given without its conserved first and last residue.

v_gene,CDR3aa
TRBV4-2,ASSQEGRASGYT
TRBV11-3,ASSFRAGGPTDTQY
TRBV9,ASSVGATSQGEAQY
TRBV18,ASSPPGLARDTQY
TRBV30,AWGPANSPLH
TRBV10-3,AISKSGGAVGDTQY
TRBV27,ASRRTGDYGYT
TRBV5-5,ASSRGGDLETQY
TRBV5-8,ASSLGRAADTQY
TRBV11-3,ASSSAQYRSGSIADTQY
TRBV11-3,ASSQNLGQGYNEQF
TRBV7-9,ASSKTRVAATDTQY
TRBV4-2,ASSQETGDYGYT
TRBV6-1,ASSEHISYGYT
TRBV12-5,ASGSGGNSPLH
TRBV7-9,ASSKLQGTEQY
TRBV30,AWSVSGTATYEQY
TRBV13,ASSLGTRTGGHLEAF
TRBV12-5,ASGLLGTGELF
TRBV30,AWSVGTTDTQY
TRBV30,AWSGTSAGGEQF
TRBV7-2,ASSLQGALQETQY